These T cell receptor beta chains were read from a single sample in a study of blood T cells in healthy people across ages. One entry per CDR3 protein results from TCRdb running MiXCR on the 5' RACE reads. Found here are 1.5 million to 2 million distinct CDR3 sequences, 28% of them singletons; the top ten hold less than 9.5%. Input material: blood. These receptors originate from a woman aged 25 to 45 in good health. CDR3s include the opening cysteine and the closing phenylalanine or tryptophan. The D gene is left open where the match is weak. Clone size is not always given. Where it is, it says once, few, many or a class for expanded clones.

v_gene	d_gene	abundance	j_gene	CDR3aa	CDR3nt
TRBV7-6	NA	NA	TRBJ2-1	CASSLRSWGDEQFF	TGTGCCAGCAGCCTACGTAGTTGGGGGGATGAGCAGTTCTTC
TRBV12-3/TRBV12-4	NA	NA	TRBJ2-1	CASRDPRINEQFF	TGTGCCAGCAGGGATCCCAGAATCAATGAGCAGTTCTTC
TRBV29-1	TRBD1	few	TRBJ2-1	CSVLKGAAGNEQFF	TGCAGCGTTTTGAAGGGGGCCGCCGGGAATGAGCAGTTCTTC
TRBV2	TRBD1	few	TRBJ2-5	CASPIRQGGTQYF	TGTGCCAGTCCAATCAGACAGGGTGGGACCCAGTACTTC
TRBV20-1	TRBD1	NA	TRBJ2-5	CSARARDRGWEETQYF	TGCAGTGCTAGAGCTAGGGACAGGGGATGGGAAGAGACCCAGTACTTC
TRBV28	NA	NA	TRBJ1-1	CASSLSVGEAFF	TGTGCCAGCAGTTTATCGGTGGGTGAAGCTTTCTTT
TRBV29-1	TRBD1	few	TRBJ2-7	CSVGDRAGYEQYF	TGCAGCGTTGGGGACAGGGCCGGCTACGAGCAGTACTTC
TRBV5-1	NA	NA	TRBJ1-1	CASSSTAGNTEAFF	TGCGCCAGCAGCTCAACGGCCGGGAACACTGAAGCTTTCTTT
TRBV6-5	TRBD2	few	TRBJ2-7	CASKQSGSTYEQYF	TGTGCCAGCAAACAAAGCGGGAGTACGTACGAGCAGTACTTC
TRBV12-3/TRBV12-4	NA	many	TRBJ1-1	CASSSQIRDTEAFF	TGTGCCAGCAGTTCACAGATTAGAGACACTGAAGCTTTCTTT
TRBV20-1	TRBD1	NA	TRBJ1-4	CSASGQGAGEKLFF	TGCAGTGCTTCCGGACAGGGGGCGGGTGAAAAACTGTTTTTT
TRBV5-1	NA	many	TRBJ2-7	CASSFRGFAYEQYF	TGCGCCAGCAGCTTTAGGGGTTTTGCCTACGAGCAGTACTTC
TRBV29-1	TRBD2	many	TRBJ2-7	CSVDGGNEQYF	TGCAGCGTTGACGGGGGGAACGAGCAGTACTTC
TRBV20-1	NA	NA	TRBJ1-4	CSAPSGTEKLFF	TGCAGTGCCCCGTCAGGGACCGAAAAACTGTTTTTT
TRBV29-1	TRBD1	NA	TRBJ2-7	CSVKTGWGAYEQYF	TGCAGCGTAAAGACAGGGTGGGGTGCTTACGAGCAGTACTTC
TRBV12-3/TRBV12-4	NA	many	TRBJ2-1	CASSPDKKDNEQFF	TGTGCCAGCAGCCCTGACAAAAAGGACAATGAGCAGTTCTTC
TRBV29-1	TRBD2	NA	TRBJ2-7	CGVEGTSGRGTYEQYF	TGCGGCGTTGAAGGGACTAGCGGGAGGGGAACCTACGAGCAGTACTTC
TRBV4-3	NA	many	TRBJ1-2	CASSPLGLNYGYTF	TGCGCCAGCAGCCCCTTGGGCCTAAACTATGGCTACACCTTC
TRBV7-4	TRBD2	NA	TRBJ2-7	CASSHREGSLYEQYF	TGTGCCAGCAGCCACCGGGAGGGCTCCCTCTACGAGCAGTACTTC
TRBV4-1	NA	few	TRBJ2-7	CASSQDRTGAAYEQYF	TGCGCCAGCAGCCAAGACCGTACCGGCGCTGCCTACGAGCAGTACTTC
TRBV7-2	NA	NA	TRBJ1-5	CASSFLYNQPQHF	TGTGCCAGCAGCTTCCTATACAATCAGCCCCAGCATTTT
TRBV5-1	NA	few	TRBJ1-2	CASRLTGRGTLYYGYTF	TGCGCCAGCAGATTAACGGGCCGGGGGACCCTCTATTATGGCTACACCTTC
TRBV5-6	NA	NA	TRBJ2-1	CASSNRDSRGEQFF	TGTGCCAGCAGCAACCGGGACTCTAGGGGTGAGCAGTTCTTC
TRBV5-1	NA	NA	TRBJ1-2	CASSFEENYGYTF	TGCGCCAGCAGCTTCGAGGAGAACTATGGCTACACCTTC
TRBV3-1	TRBD1	NA	TRBJ2-7	CASSQRGRNEQYF	TGTGCCAGCAGCCAAAGGGGGCGCAACGAGCAGTACTTC
TRBV5-4	TRBD1	many	TRBJ2-7	CASSVATGGSVYEQYF	TGTGCCAGCAGCGTAGCTACAGGGGGCTCAGTCTACGAGCAGTACTTC
TRBV3-1	TRBD2	NA	TRBJ2-7	CASSQLSSGPSSSYNEQYF	TGTGCCAGCAGCCAACTATCTAGCGGACCCTCGAGCTCCTACAATGAGCAGTACTTC
TRBV15	NA	many	TRBJ2-3	CATSSPPKGGTQYF	TGTGCCACCAGCTCCCCTCCTAAAGGGGGAACGCAGTATTTT
TRBV19	NA	few	TRBJ1-6	CASSIEGGLGSPLHF	TGTGCCAGTAGTATAGAAGGGGGACTTGGATCACCCCTCCACTTT
TRBV10-3	TRBD1	many	TRBJ2-7	CAIAPGTGNYEQYF	TGTGCCATCGCTCCCGGGACAGGAAACTACGAGCAGTACTTC
TRBV7-2	TRBD1	once	TRBJ2-3	CASSLVGGRDTQYF	TGTGCCAGCAGCTTAGTAGGGGGCAGAGATACGCAGTATTTT
TRBV3-1	TRBD2	few	TRBJ2-7	CASSQGLAVPREEQYF	TGTGCCAGCAGCCAAGGACTAGCGGTCCCTAGGGAGGAGCAGTACTTC